This entry lists 18 T cell receptor beta chains sequenced from one sample in a study of blood T cell repertoires in COVID-19. Assay used: immunoSEQ multiplex PCR; TCRdb lists only in-frame clones, some missing. This sample carries more than 85,000 clones, approximately 90% of them seen once, and the ten largest clones take approximately 1.1%. The specimen sequenced was peripheral blood. All receptors derive from a human donor in a cohort sampled during active COVID-19.

This chain joins TRBV3-1 (or the pseudogene TRBV3-2) and TRBJ2-1; 11 nucleotides align to TRBD2. Germline CDR1 LGHDT, CDR2 YNNKEL (reference sequence). Unmatched junction bases numbered 7, after V lost 5 bases and J lost 7 bases. The CDR3 length is 15 residues. CDR3 DNA sequence: TGTGCCAGCAGCGGGGGGACTAGCGGCCTGAATGAGCAGTTCTTC. The encoded protein is CASSGGTSGLNEQFF.

The chain's CDR3 is CASREQGISNQPQHF. The CDR3 DNA follows: TGTGCCAGCAGGGAGCAGGGGATCAGCAATCAGCCCCAGCATTTT. V is TRBV6-5 and J is TRBJ1-5; possible D gene TRBD1, 6 bases. This CDR3 contains 15 residues. Per the germline V gene, CDR1 is MNHEY and CDR2 is SVGAGI. The V and J ends lost 6 bases and 1 base respectively, with 13 bases between them.

The J gene is TRBJ1-4, the V gene TRBV28; D might be TRBD1 (5 bases). Germline CDR1 MDHEN, CDR2 SYDVKM. This CDR3 comprises 20 residues. V was trimmed by 2 bases and J by 2 bases, leaving 24 bases between them. For the CDR3, the DNA is TGTGCCAGCAGTTTAGGGCGACGGGACTGGGGTTTTTATACTAATGAAAAACTGTTTTTT. This translates into CASSLGRRDWGFYTNEKLFF. The whole variable domain, filled in from reference TRBV28 and TRBJ1-4, reads DVKVTQSSRYLVKRTGEKVFLECVQDMDHENMFWYRQDPGLGLRLIYFSYDVKMKEKGDIPEGYSVSREKKERFSLILESASTNQTSMYLCASSLGRRDWGFYTNEKLFFGSGTQLSVL.

This chain connects TRBV7-2 to TRBJ2-3, with TRBD1 matching 7 bases. After removal of 5 bases from V and 1 base from J, the junction contained 6 bases not matched to a gene. The CDR3 covers 15 residues. Looked up from germline, CDR1 is SGHTA and CDR2 is FQGNSA. The CDR3 sequence is CASSGTVFRTDTQYF. CDR3 in DNA: TGTGCCAGCAGCGGGACAGTTTTCCGCACAGATACGCAGTATTTT.

This clone occurred a few times. The gene calls are TRBV5-4 and TRBJ2-5; 9 bases line up with TRBD1. Germline assignment: CDR1 SGHNT and CDR2 YYREEE (reference sequence). Unmatched junction bases numbered 8, after V lost 2 bases and J lost 9 bases. This CDR3 has 14 amino acids. The CDR3 DNA is TGTGCCAGCAGCTTTGGACAGGGGCGAGGGGCCCAGTACTTC. It is translated as CASSFGQGRGAQYF.

The chain is built from TRBV25-1 and TRBJ2-7; 9 bases agree with TRBD1. CDR1 is MGHDK, CDR2 SYGVNS, per germline. The trim removed 3 bases at V and 1 base at J, leaving 13 bases unmatched. This CDR3 comprises 18 residues. The CDR3 protein is CASSDRRGQGRGSYEQYF. For the CDR3, the DNA is TGTGCCAGCAGTGACAGGCGGGGACAGGGACGGGGGTCCTACGAGCAGTACTTC.

The genes are TRBV7-3 and TRBJ2-1; 8 nucleotides match TRBD1. The J segment lost 9 bases and the V segment lost 4 bases, leaving 2 bases of the junction unmatched. This CDR3 has 12 amino acids. CDR1 and CDR2 (germline): SGHTA, FQGTGA. The CDR3 protein is CASSYGTGEQFF. The DNA for the CDR3 is TGTGCCAGCAGCTACGGGACAGGTGAGCAGTTCTTC.

A single count supports this clone. This chain links TRBV4-2 with TRBJ2-6, with 7 nucleotides matching TRBD2. The CDR3 loop spans 17 amino acids. The J segment lost 0 bases and the V segment lost 1 base, leaving 3 bases of the junction unmatched. Germline CDR1 reads LGHNA; CDR2 reads YNFKEQ. CDR3 nucleotide sequence: TGTGCCAGCAGCCAAGCTGCGGGAGACTCTGGGGCCAACGTCCTGACTTTC. Protein sequence: CASSQAAGDSGANVLTF.

The genes are TRBV7-9 and TRBJ2-7, with TRBD2 identical over 8 bases. Germline lookup yields CDR1 SEHNR and CDR2 FQNEAQ (reference sequence). V shed 5 bases, J shed 4 bases, and the junction held 10 bases outside the gene matches. This CDR3 spans 15 amino acids. CDR3 protein: CASSHSGRGLYEQYF. CDR3 sequence (DNA): TGTGCCAGCAGCCACAGCGGGAGAGGCCTATACGAGCAGTACTTC.

As to this clone: The same CDR3 arises from other DNA sequences in this sample as well. This rearrangement joins TRBV6-2 or TRBV6-3 to TRBJ2-5; no clear D. Germline V gene lookup returns CDR1 MNHEY and CDR2 SVGEGT. The CDR3 is 11 residues long. V lost 3 bases and J lost 4, with 3 bases in between. The CDR3 protein is CASSYLETQYF. Written as DNA, the CDR3 is TGTGCCAGCAGTTATCTAGAGACCCAGTACTTC.

The chain is built from TRBV2 and TRBJ2-5; 14 nucleotides line up with TRBD2. The germline V gene has CDR1 SNHLY and CDR2 FYNNEI. The CDR3 runs 15 residues. After removal of 8 bases from V and 4 bases from J, the junction contained 6 bases not matched to a gene. CDR3 in amino acids: CASAQGTSGRETQYF. The DNA for the CDR3 is TGTGCCAGCGCCCAGGGGACTAGCGGGAGAGAGACCCAGTACTTC.

The rearrangement links TRBV7-9 to TRBJ1-1; perhaps TRBD1 as D (5 bases). The CDR3 consists of 14 residues. The germline V and J ends were trimmed by 5 bases and 1 base, with 11 bases remaining between them. Per the germline V gene, CDR1 is SEHNR and CDR2 is FQNEAQ (reference sequence). This CDR3 is CASSAATANTEAFF. As DNA, the CDR3 is TGTGCCAGCAGCGCGGCGACAGCGAACACTGAAGCTTTCTTT.

The J gene is TRBJ1-2, the V gene TRBV2; 7 bases map to TRBD1. Germline loops: CDR1 SNHLY, CDR2 FYNNEI. The trim removed 6 bases at V and 6 bases at J, leaving 7 bases unmatched. This CDR3 contains 13 residues. This CDR3 is CASSLRQGDGYTF. The CDR3 DNA reads as TGTGCCAGCAGCCTAAGACAGGGCGATGGCTACACCTTC.

J is TRBJ1-1 and V is TRBV7-3; no firm D call. CDR1 and CDR2 (germline): SGHTA, FQGTGA. The V and J ends lost 5 bases and 4 bases respectively, with 11 bases between them. This CDR3 has 13 residues. DNA for the CDR3: TGTGCCAGCAGCCCCGTTCCGGGCACTGAAGCTTTCTTT. Amino acids: CASSPVPGTEAFF.

The chain combines TRBV4-2 with TRBJ2-2; unclear D gene. Trimming removed 0 bases at V and 8 bases at J, with 10 bases between. This CDR3 contains 14 residues. Germline lookup yields CDR1 LGHNA and CDR2 YNFKEQ. The CDR3 DNA is TGTGCCAGCAGCCAAGATTCGGGTTTTGGGGAGCTGTTTTTT. It specifies CASSQDSGFGELFF.

In this sample, this clone turned up once. The chain joins TRBV6-1 to TRBJ2-5; tentative D call: TRBD1 (5 bases). V lost 1 base and J lost 1, with 13 bases in between. This CDR3 is built from 16 residues. The germline V gene encodes CDR1 MNHNS and CDR2 SASEGT. The CDR3 DNA reads TGTGCCAGCAGTGAAGGTGAATCAGGGATCCAAGAGACCCAGTACTTC. It codes for CASSEGESGIQETQYF.

The chain is built from TRBV5-3 and TRBJ1-1, with D maybe TRBD1 (6 bases). TRBV5-3 carries the ORF label, with uncertain function. The V end lost 0 bases, the J end lost 11 bases, and 20 bases lay between the germline ends. The CDR3 has 15 amino acids. The CDR3 reads CARSLARPQKRGAFF. The CDR3 nucleotides read TGTGCCAGAAGCTTGGCCCGTCCTCAGAAAAGGGGGGCTTTCTTT.

The rearrangement links TRBV5-1 to TRBJ2-3; no reliable D call. Germline V gene data show CDR1 as SGHRS and CDR2 as YFSETQ. V lost 3 bases, J lost 4 bases, and 12 bases lay in between. The CDR3 has 14 amino acids. CDR3 sequence: CASSYLETADTQYF. The CDR3, as DNA: TGCGCCAGCAGCTACTTAGAGACTGCAGATACGCAGTATTTT. The full variable domain, completed using reference TRBV5-1 and TRBJ2-3, is KAGVTQTPRYLIKTRGQQVTLSCSPISGHRSVSWYQQTPGQGLQFLFEYFSETQRNKGNFPGRFSGRQFSNSRSEMNVSTLELGDSALYLCASSYLETADTQYFGPGTRLTVL.